A selection of T cell receptor beta chains follows, all from one sample in a study of tumor and adjacent non-tumor tissue in lung cancer. A single record per CDR3 protein comes from TCRdb applying MiXCR to the multiplex PCR reads. This table has some 99,000 distinct CDR3 sequences, 75% appearing once. Sequenced: lung tumor tissue. These receptors all stem from a woman aged 60-70 years with non-small cell lung cancer. Both conserved end residues are part of each CDR3. A D gene is named only where the DNA matches it firmly. Part of the rows lack a size; the others show once, few, many or a class for expanded clones.

clone size,V gene,D gene,J gene,CDR3 protein,CDR3 DNA
.,TRBV12-3/TRBV12-4,TRBD1,TRBJ1-6,CVSSLGWTGSYNPPLHF,TGTGTCAGCAGTTTGGGGTGGACAGGCTCCTATAATCCACCCCTCCACTTT
.,TRBV5-6,.,TRBJ1-1,CASSPWGLKTEAFF,TGCGCCAGCAGCCCCTGGGGGTTGAAGACTGAAGCTTTCTTT
.,TRBV11-3,TRBD1,TRBJ2-7,CTSCLDGTDSYEQYF,TGTACCAGCTGCTTAGACGGGACAGATTCCTACGAGCAGTACTTC
.,TRBV23-1,.,TRBJ1-2,CASSQYQIWGPHYGYTF,TGCGCCAGCAGTCAATACCAAATTTGGGGCCCTCACTATGGCTACACCTTC
many,TRBV6-2/TRBV6-3,.,TRBJ1-2,CASSYEPRDGYTF,TGTGCCAGCAGTTACGAGCCCCGGGACGGCTACACCTTC
.,TRBV12-3/TRBV12-4,.,TRBJ1-1,CASSTGNTEVLF,TGTGCCAGCAGCACAGGTAACACTGAAGTTTTATTT
.,TRBV6-2/TRBV6-3,.,TRBJ2-1,CASSYSLASRKNVQFF,TGTGCCAGCAGTTACTCACTGGCTAGCCGGAAGAATGTCCAGTTCTTC
.,TRBV20-1,.,TRBJ1-5,CSAGAGEQPKHF,TGCAGTGCTGGAGCGGGGGAACAGCCCAAGCATTTT
.,TRBV12-3/TRBV12-4,.,TRBJ1-2,CANTGDANYGYTF,TGTGCCAACACCGGGGACGCCAACTATGGCTACACCTTC
.,TRBV4-2,.,TRBJ1-5,CASRRGSQPQHF,TGTGCCAGCCGACGGGGTAGTCAGCCCCAGCATTTT
.,TRBV11-2,.,TRBJ2-1,CASNLVWGDQGNEQFF,TGTGCCAGCAACTTAGTTTGGGGGGATCAAGGCAATGAGCAGTTCTTC
many,TRBV10-1,.,TRBJ2-7,CASRTRMEAYEQYF,TGCGCCAGCAGGACTAGGATGGAAGCCTACGAGCAGTACTTC
.,TRBV4-2,.,TRBJ2-3,CASSQTSKQGGTNTQYF,TGTGCCAGCAGTCAGACATCAAAGCAGGGGGGAACAAATACGCAGTATTTT
many,TRBV11-2,.,TRBJ2-7,CASSLGEAYEQYF,TGTGCCAGCAGCTTAGGGGAGGCCTACGAGCAGTACTTC
.,TRBV20-1,TRBD1,TRBJ2-7,CSARDTGTVSREQYF,TGCAGTGCCAGGGATACCGGGACAGTGAGTCGGGAGCAGTACTTC
.,TRBV4-2,TRBD1,TRBJ2-7,CVSGLGQTFEQYF,TGTGTCAGCGGATTGGGACAGACCTTCGAGCAGTACTTC
.,TRBV28,.,TRBJ1-5,CASSLIRLGTQPQHF,TGTGCCAGCAGTTTAATACGGTTGGGGACCCAGCCCCAGCATTTT
.,TRBV12-3/TRBV12-4,.,TRBJ1-1,CASSTTGNAEAFF,TGTGCCAGCAGTACTACAGGGAACGCTGAAGCTTTCTTT
.,TRBV11-2,.,TRBJ1-2,CASSLKAGGRYGHTF,TGTGCCAGCAGCTTAAAGGCCGGAGGGCGGTATGGCCACACCTTC
.,TRBV12-3/TRBV12-4,.,TRBJ2-5,CASSFGILGGEEETQYF,TGTGCCAGCAGTTTCGGGATCCTAGGCGGGGAAGAAGAGACTCAGTACTTC
.,TRBV20-1,.,TRBJ2-7,CSVADNSYEQYF,TGCAGTGTTGCGGACAACTCCTACGAGCAGTACTTC
.,TRBV12-3/TRBV12-4,.,TRBJ2-7,CASSLVPGVYKQYF,TGTGCTAGCAGTTTAGTGCCAGGAGTCTACAAGCAGTACTTC
once,TRBV11-2,TRBD1,TRBJ2-3,CASLETGGTDTQYF,TGTGCCAGCCTAGAGACAGGGGGAACGGATACGCAGTATTTT
.,TRBV4-3,TRBD2,TRBJ2-2,CASSPEASGSRTGELFF,TGTGCCAGCAGCCCCGAGGCTAGCGGAAGTCGCACCGGGGAGCTGTTTTTT
.,TRBV29-1,.,TRBJ1-4,CTVDGGRERLFF,TGCACTGTTGATGGCGGGAGGGAAAGACTGTTTTTT
many,TRBV29-1,TRBD1,TRBJ1-6,CSGLTGGGNSPLHF,TGCAGCGGGCTGACAGGGGGCGGCAATTCACCCCTCCACTTT
.,TRBV7-2,TRBD1,TRBJ2-7,CASSLAGGAGLFELYF,TGTGCCAGCAGCCTTGCAGGGGGCGCCGGACTTTTCGAGCTGTACTTC
.,TRBV6-6,.,TRBJ1-1,CVSNPGGTGNTEAFF,TGTGTCAGCAACCCGGGGGGGACGGGGAACACTGAAGCTTTCTTT
.,TRBV11-2,TRBD1,TRBJ2-1,CASSLDRGFLDNEQFF,TGTGCCAGCAGCCTGGACAGGGGATTCCTAGACAATGAGCAGTTCTTC
many,TRBV4-2,.,TRBJ2-2,CASSQGGRGGSGELFF,TGTGCCAGCAGCCAGGGGGGCCGGGGTGGATCCGGGGAGCTGTTTTTT
.,TRBV20-1,TRBD2,TRBJ2-1,CSAEPGLAGGYNEQLF,TGCAGTGCAGAGCCGGGACTAGCGGGAGGATACAATGAGCAGCTCTTC
.,TRBV6-5,.,TRBJ2-3,CASNYPDKDTQYF,TGTGCCAGCAATTACCCAGACAAAGATACGCAGTATTTT